A single sample gave rise to the 21 T cell receptor beta chains below, sequenced in a study of tumor-infiltrating lymphocytes in primary liver carcinoma. They got blood RNA out of unsorted whole blood and also pulled out germline DNA. With a constant-region primer, TCR beta cDNA was made from around 520 ng of total RNA. Generation of the TCR beta libraries relied on three nested multiplex PCR rounds using slightly modified ARM-PCR. A C-beta reverse primer and TRBV1-TRBV30 forward primers served in each of the first two PCR rounds, at ten to eleven cycles apiece. TCRdb fed the multiplex PCR reads into MiXCR, producing one record per CDR3 protein. The profile shows a few hundred thousand distinct CDR3 sequences, around 50% of them singletons. Sequenced: peripheral blood. Source of these receptors: a woman in her twenties or thirties with primary liver carcinoma and hepatitis B virus infection.

This clonotype occurred a few times. The chain employs TRBV6-5 and TRBJ1-1; 10 bases map to TRBD1. This CDR3 has 14 amino acids. The V gene end was trimmed by 6 bases and the J gene end by 6 bases; junction bases not matched to a gene: 7. The germline V gene encodes CDR1 MNHEY and CDR2 SVGAGI. Written as DNA, the CDR3 is TGTGCCAGCAGGCCGGGACAGGGGATCGCTGAAGCTTTCTTT. Translation: CASRPGQGIAEAFF.

Points on this clonotype: One base away lies a much larger clone, so this may be a sequencing read error. The chain has TRBV4-2 and TRBJ1-3; a weak D match, TRBD1 (5 bases). This CDR3 contains 15 residues. From germline, CDR1 is LGHNA and CDR2 YNFKEQ. In nucleotides, the CDR3 is TGTGCCTGCAGCCAAGATTCAGGGCCGGGAAACACCATATATTTT. It codes for CACSQDSGPGNTIYF.

This chain uses TRBV11-2 with TRBJ2-5; tentatively, D is TRBD2 (5 bases). V gave up 0 bases and J gave up 5 bases, with 16 bases separating them. The CDR3 consists of 16 residues. CDR1 is SGHAT and CDR2 is FQNNGV in the germline V gene. In DNA form, the CDR3 reads TGTGCCAGCAGCTTAGAGTTGACGGCGGGCGTGGAGACCCAGTACTTC. Translating gives CASSLELTAGVETQYF. Filled out from reference TRBV11-2 and TRBJ2-5, the complete variable domain reads EAGVAQSPRYKIIEKRQSVAFWCNPISGHATLYWYQQILGQGPKLLIQFQNNGVVDDSQLPKDRFSAERLKGVDSTLKIQPAKLEDSAVYLCASSLELTAGVETQYFGPGTRLLVL.

Concerning this clonotype itself: The junction does not match germline at one end; this may be a read error. The rearrangement links TRBV12-3 or TRBV12-4 to TRBJ1-5, with D maybe TRBD1 (6 bases). The CDR3 spans 14 residues. In DNA form, the CDR3 reads TGTGCCTGCAGTTTAGGGGGGGAGAATCAGCCCCAGCATTTT. Its translation: CACSLGGENQPQHF.

This clonotype was seen only a few times. This sequence may be a read error, since a much larger clone differs from it by one base. The chain carries TRBV12-3 or TRBV12-4 and TRBJ1-2, with D perhaps TRBD1 (5 bases). The CDR3 spans 13 residues. The CDR3 here is CASSFSRDYGHTF. DNA for the CDR3: TGTGCCAGCAGTTTTTCCCGGGACTATGGCCACACCTTC.

Only a few counts were recorded for this clonotype. With a much larger clone just one base away, this may be a read error. CDR3 sequence reads: CTSRAKRGSETQYF. As DNA, the CDR3 is TGTACCAGCAGGGCGAAAAGGGGGTCAGAGACCCAGTACTTC. This chain links TRBV6-6 with TRBJ2-5; possibly TRBD1 for D (6 bases). The germline CDR1 and CDR2 sequences are MNHNY and SVGAGI (reference sequence). This CDR3 is 14 amino acids long.

The genes are TRBV7-8 and TRBJ2-3; D is unclear. The CDR3 contains 14 residues. The germline V gene encodes CDR1 SGHVS and CDR2 FQNEAQ. The V gene lost 1 base and the J gene lost 0 bases, with 5 bases spanning the gap. In DNA, the CDR3 is TGTGCCAGCAGCTTAGACCCTAGCACAGATACGCAGTATTTT. This gives the protein CASSLDPSTDTQYF.

The V gene is TRBV28, the J gene TRBJ2-5; D is possibly TRBD2 (6 bases). The V gene's germline CDR1 is MDHEN and CDR2 SYDVKM. V gave up 8 bases and J gave up 5 bases, with 15 bases separating them. CDR3 length equals 13 residues. CDR3 DNA: TGTGCCAGCTGCCGGGAGCTCGGGGAGACCCAGTACTTC. Translated, it gives CASCRELGETQYF.

Turning to this clonotype: Possible read error: a much larger clone is one base away. V usage is TRBV6-5 and J usage is TRBJ2-7, with D maybe TRBD2 (6 bases). The V end lost 0 bases, the J end lost 1 base, and 10 bases lay between the germline ends. Germline V gene lookup returns CDR1 MNHEY and CDR2 SVGAGI. The length of the CDR3 is 15 residues. The CDR3 DNA is TGTGCCAGCAGTTACTCGACGGGAGAGTCCTACGAGCAGTACTTC. The encoded protein is CASSYSTGESYEQYF.

With respect to this clonotype: The CDR3 end shows no conserved phenylalanine or tryptophan, and so a read error is likely. The V call is TRBV29-1, the J call TRBJ2-1; D remains ambiguous. The CDR3 runs to 12 residues. CDR1 is SQVTM, CDR2 ANQGSEA, per germline. The chain's CDR3 is CSVEASANEQFI. The CDR3 nucleotides read TGCAGTGTTGAAGCTTCGGCCAATGAGCAGTTCATC.

This clonotype has a count of ten or more. The gene calls are TRBV12-3 or TRBV12-4 and TRBJ2-5; no clear D gene. The V and J ends lost 5 bases and 2 bases respectively, with 15 bases between them. The CDR3 runs to 15 residues. As DNA, the CDR3 is TGTGCCAGCAGTAAGACGGCCGCGATTCAAGAGACCCAGTACTTC. This translates into CASSKTAAIQETQYF.

Only one count was recorded for this clonotype. The rearrangement joins TRBV12-3 or TRBV12-4 to TRBJ2-1, with D unresolved. The V end lost 10 bases, the J end lost 6 bases, and 19 bases lay between the germline ends. This CDR3 has 14 residues. The chain's CDR3 is CANSNYPPGNEQFF. CDR3 DNA sequence: TGTGCCAACAGCAATTACCCCCCTGGCAATGAGCAGTTCTTC.

The chain carries TRBV6-2 or TRBV6-3 and TRBJ2-5, with 9 bases identical to TRBD1. V lost 2 bases to trimming and J lost 5 bases; unmatched junction nucleotides: 6. CDR1 and CDR2 from the germline V gene are MNHEY and SVGEGT. The CDR3 has 15 residues. The CDR3 loop is CASSYKQGAKETQYF. The CDR3, as DNA: TGTGCCAGCAGTTACAAACAGGGGGCTAAGGAGACCCAGTACTTC.

Comment on this clonotype: Germline is not matched at one junction end, which may reflect a read error. The chain uses TRBV11-3 and TRBJ1-6; D unclear. CDR3 length: 13 residues. Germline V gene sequence: CDR1 SGHNT, CDR2 YENEEA. CDR3 nucleotide sequence: TGTGCCTGCAGCCGGGTGAGGAATTCACCCCACCACTTT. Its translation: CACSRVRNSPHHF.

This clonotype has ten or more counts. This chain links TRBV6-1 with TRBJ1-5; D gene uncertain. This CDR3 is built from 14 residues. CDR1 MNHNS and CDR2 SASEGT come from the germline V gene. With 5 bases removed from V and 1 base from J, the gap between germline ends came to 9 bases. CDR3 sequence (DNA): TGTGCCAGCAGTTTGGTGGGGAGCAATCAGCCCCAGCATTTT. Translation: CASSLVGSNQPQHF.

The sample holds one count of this clonotype. The chain has TRBV7-9 and TRBJ2-7; 8 nucleotides line up with TRBD1. Germline CDR1 reads SEHNR; CDR2 reads FQNEAQ (reference sequence). The V gene end was trimmed by 5 bases and the J gene end by 4 bases; junction bases not matched to a gene: 13. The length of the CDR3 is 16 residues. The CDR3 DNA is TGTGCCAGCAGCAGTGCCGGACAGGGCGTCTTGTACGAGCAGTACTTC. Translating it yields CASSSAGQGVLYEQYF.

In regard to this clonotype: Because it lacks the conserved phenylalanine or tryptophan at the end, this CDR3 is likely a read error. This chain links TRBV5-6 with TRBJ2-2, with a possible D match to TRBD2 (5 bases). Germline V gene lookup returns CDR1 SGHDT and CDR2 YYEEEE. The CDR3 loop spans 17 amino acids. V was shortened by 0 bases and J by 3 bases, with 15 bases between the two germline ends. The CDR3 DNA follows: TGTGCCAGCAGCTTGGGGCCCCCGGGATGGGACACCGGGGAGCTGTTTTAT. Its translation is CASSLGPPGWDTGELFY.

Many counts were recorded for this clonotype. The chain links TRBV10-3 to TRBJ2-7, with D maybe TRBD2 (6 bases). V lost 0 bases and J lost 6, with 12 bases in between. The germline CDR1 and CDR2 sequences are ENHRY and SYGVKD. The CDR3 loop spans 14 amino acids. CDR3 DNA: TGTGCCATCAGTGAGTCGACCGGGAGTGTCGAGCAGTACTTC. This encodes CAISESTGSVEQYF.

Remarks on this clonotype: The conserved closing phenylalanine or tryptophan is absent in this CDR3, likely reflecting a read error. The chain recombines TRBV11-2 with TRBJ1-4, with a possible D match to TRBD1 (6 bases). The CDR3 is 15 residues long. Germline CDR1 and CDR2: SGHAT and FQNNGV. This chain's CDR3 is CASSLMARGSEKLFL. CDR3 DNA: TGTGCTAGCAGCTTAATGGCCAGGGGATCTGAAAAACTGTTTCTT.

Comments on this clonotype: Since a much larger clone is just one base distant, this may be a read error. CDR3 region: CASSFFGETQYF. DNA of the CDR3: TGTGCCAGCAGTTTCTTCGGAGAGACGCAGTATTTT. V and J are TRBV12-3 or TRBV12-4 and TRBJ2-3; no clear D gene. Trimming shortened V by 3 bases and J by 9 bases, and 10 bases separated the two germline ends. CDR3 length: 12 amino acids.

The CDR3 DNA reads as TGTGCCAGCAATCGAAATATAGGGGGGGACACCGGGGAGCTGTTTTTT. Protein: CASNRNIGGDTGELFF. The V gene is TRBV11-2, the J gene TRBJ2-2; D possibly corresponds to TRBD2 (7 bases). This CDR3 is 16 amino acids long. Germline V gives CDR1 SGHAT, CDR2 FQNNGV. V was shortened by 7 bases and J by 3 bases, with 18 bases between the two germline ends.